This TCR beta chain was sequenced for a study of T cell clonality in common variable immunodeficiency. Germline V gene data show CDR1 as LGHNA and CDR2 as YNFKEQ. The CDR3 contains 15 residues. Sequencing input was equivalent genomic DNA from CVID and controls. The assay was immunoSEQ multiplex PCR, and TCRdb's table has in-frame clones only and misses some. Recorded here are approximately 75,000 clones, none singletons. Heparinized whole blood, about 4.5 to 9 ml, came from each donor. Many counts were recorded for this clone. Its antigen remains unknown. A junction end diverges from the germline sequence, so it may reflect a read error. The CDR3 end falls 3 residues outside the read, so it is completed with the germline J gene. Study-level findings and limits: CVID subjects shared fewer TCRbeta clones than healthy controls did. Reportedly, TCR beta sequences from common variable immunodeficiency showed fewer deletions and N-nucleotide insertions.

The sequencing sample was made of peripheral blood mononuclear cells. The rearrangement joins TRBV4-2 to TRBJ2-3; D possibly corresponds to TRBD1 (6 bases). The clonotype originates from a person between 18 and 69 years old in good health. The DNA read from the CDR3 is TGCGCCAGTGGGATATGGGGGCCTGGAACAGATACG. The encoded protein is CASGIWGPGTDT. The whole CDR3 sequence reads CASGIWGPGTDTQYF.